This T cell receptor beta chain was found in a study of tumor-infiltrating lymphocytes in localized non-small cell lung cancer. Sequencing was performed with immunoSEQ multiplex PCR; in TCRdb, only in-frame clones are kept and a portion is missing. The table lists approximately 10,000 clones, over 45% of them singletons. Findings and caveats of the study: Tumors had more T cell infiltration than uninvolved lung, per TCRbeta sequencing and CD3 counts.

Trimming cost V 5 bases and J 5 bases, with 15 bases left between them. This CDR3 has 14 amino acids. Germline V gene data show CDR1 as SEHNR and CDR2 as FQNEAQ (reference sequence). Points on this clone: What it recognizes is unknown.

The gene calls are TRBV7-9 and TRBJ2-5; perhaps TRBD1 as D (5 bases). The material sequenced was uninvolved lung tissue not adjacent to the tumor. The TCR originated in a human donor with non-small cell lung cancer. The CDR3 bases are TGTGCCAGCAGCCTTGGGGCAGAGACGGAGACCCAGTACTTC. It translates to CASSLGAETETQYF. Drawing the rest from reference TRBV7-9 and TRBJ2-5, the complete variable domain is DTGVSQNPRHKITKRGQNVTFRCDPISEHNRLYWYRQTLGQGPEFLTYFQNEAQLEKSRLLSDRFSAERPKGSFSTLEIQRTEQGDSAMYLCASSLGAETETQYFGPGTRLLVL.